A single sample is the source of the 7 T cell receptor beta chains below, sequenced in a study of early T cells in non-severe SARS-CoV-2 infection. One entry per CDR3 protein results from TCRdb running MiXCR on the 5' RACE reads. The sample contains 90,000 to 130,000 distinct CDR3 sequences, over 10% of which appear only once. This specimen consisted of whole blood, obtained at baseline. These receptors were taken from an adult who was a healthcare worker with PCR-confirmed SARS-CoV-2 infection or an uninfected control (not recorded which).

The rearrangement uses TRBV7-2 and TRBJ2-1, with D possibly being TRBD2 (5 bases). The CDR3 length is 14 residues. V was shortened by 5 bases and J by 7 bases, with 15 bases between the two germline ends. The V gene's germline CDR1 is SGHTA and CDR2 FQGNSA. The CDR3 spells CASSRDQVANEQFF. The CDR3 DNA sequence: TGTGCCAGCAGCCGGGATCAGGTAGCGAATGAGCAGTTCTTC.

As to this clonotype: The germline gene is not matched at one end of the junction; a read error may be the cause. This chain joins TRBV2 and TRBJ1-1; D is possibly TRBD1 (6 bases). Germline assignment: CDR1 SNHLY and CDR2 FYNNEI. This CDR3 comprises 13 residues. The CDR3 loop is CDSIPGHGTEAFF. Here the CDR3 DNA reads TGTGACAGCATTCCGGGACACGGCACTGAAGCTTTCTTT.

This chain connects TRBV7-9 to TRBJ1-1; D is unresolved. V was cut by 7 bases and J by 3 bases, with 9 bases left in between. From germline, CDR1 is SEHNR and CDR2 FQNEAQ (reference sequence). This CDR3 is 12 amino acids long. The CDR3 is CASTNRDTEAFF. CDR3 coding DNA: TGTGCCAGCACCAATAGAGACACTGAAGCTTTCTTT.

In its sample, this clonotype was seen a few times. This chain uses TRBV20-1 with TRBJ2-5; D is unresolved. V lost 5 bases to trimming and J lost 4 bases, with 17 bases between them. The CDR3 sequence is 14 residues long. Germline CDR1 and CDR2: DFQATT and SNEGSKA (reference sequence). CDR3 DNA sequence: TGCAGTGCTCACCGGACCAGAGGAAGAGAGACCCAGTACTTC. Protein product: CSAHRTRGRETQYF.

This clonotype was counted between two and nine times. The CDR3 loop reads CATSRGLRGGYTF. DNA for the CDR3: TGTGCCACCAGCAGAGGACTGCGGGGCGGCTACACCTTC. The rearrangement joins TRBV15 to TRBJ1-2, with TRBD1 as a possible D gene (5 bases). Trimming left V 1 base short and J 8 bases short, with 11 bases between. Germline CDR1 LNHNV, CDR2 YYDKDF (reference sequence). CDR3 size: 13 residues.

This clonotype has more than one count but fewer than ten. The CDR3 sequence is CASSLTGDPSGANVLTF. CDR3 nucleotide sequence: TGTGCCAGCAGCCTGACAGGGGATCCCTCTGGGGCCAACGTCCTGACTTTC. The chain couples TRBV7-9 to TRBJ2-6; TRBD1 matches 8 bases. This CDR3 has 17 residues. The J segment lost 0 bases and the V segment lost 5 bases, leaving 6 bases of the junction unmatched. Germline CDR1 is SEHNR and CDR2 is FQNEAQ (reference sequence). Based on the CDR3 plus reference TRBV7-9 and TRBJ2-6, the full variable domain is DTGVSQNPRHKITKRGQNVTFRCDPISEHNRLYWYRQTLGQGPEFLTYFQNEAQLEKSRLLSDRFSAERPKGSFSTLEIQRTEQGDSAMYLCASSLTGDPSGANVLTFGAGSRLTVL.

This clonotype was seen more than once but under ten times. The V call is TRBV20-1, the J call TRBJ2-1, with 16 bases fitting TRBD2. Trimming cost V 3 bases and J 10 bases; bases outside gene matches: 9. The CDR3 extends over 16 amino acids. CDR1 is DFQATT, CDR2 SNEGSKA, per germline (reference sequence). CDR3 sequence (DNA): TGCAGTGCTAGCCGTCCCGGGACTAGCGGGAGGGGGGAGCAGTTCTTC. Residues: CSASRPGTSGRGEQFF.